This T cell receptor (beta chain) was found in a study of shared clonotypes between healthy human individuals. It was CD45RO-negative cells, positively selected for CCR7, that made up naive CD8 cells, with terminally differentiated effector memory CD45RA+ cells excluded. CDR1 and CDR2 (germline): SGHTA, FQGNSA. V was trimmed by 2 bases and J by 3 bases, leaving 8 bases between them. This CDR3 is 13 amino acids long. For sorted subsets, 150 to 250 ng DNA per replicate equaled approximately 32,000 T cell genomes. Measured with immunoSEQ multiplex PCR; TCRdb has only the in-frame clones, and not every one. Of 2 million to 2.5 million clones listed, just under 95% are singletons.

J is TRBJ2-7 and V is TRBV7-2; D remains unclear. Sequences were obtained from naive CD8+ T cells sorted from blood. The sequence was collected from a man younger than 35 in good health. CDR3 loop: CASSLKHGYEQYF. CDR3 nucleotide sequence: TGTGCCAGCAGCTTAAAACACGGCTACGAGCAGTACTTC.